This T cell receptor beta chain emerged from a study of cytomegalovirus exposure and HLA in healthy donors. About this clone itself: Its target is unknown.

13 Jbeta primers and 60 Vbeta primers were used for the PCR. The method was immunoSEQ multiplex PCR; TCRdb's version includes in-frame clones alone and lacks a portion of them. The table lists 250,000 to 350,000 clones, 86% of them singletons. The V gene end was trimmed by 2 bases and the J gene end by 3 bases; junction bases not matched to a gene: 5. The germline V gene has CDR1 SGHAT and CDR2 FQNNGV. The CDR3 is 15 residues long. Study-level points and caveats: About 90% or about 30% of the time was how often most TCR beta V segments were productive, according to an earlier analysis. Highly shared variants forming one cluster were likely a sequencing artifact. It has been reported that TCR beta sequences accurately predicted the HLA-A and HLA-B alleles of most subjects.

The sequenced sample was PBMCs. The clonotype was recovered from a man in his forties or fifties in good health and CMV-seropositive. The rearrangement links TRBV11-2 to TRBJ2-7, with 9 positions matching TRBD1. CDR3 nucleotide sequence: TGTGCCAGCAGCTTACCCGGGACAGGGTACTACGAGCAGTACTTC. Its protein product is CASSLPGTGYYEQYF. Drawing the rest from reference TRBV11-2 and TRBJ2-7, the complete variable domain is EAGVAQSPRYKIIEKRQSVAFWCNPISGHATLYWYQQILGQGPKLLIQFQNNGVVDDSQLPKDRFSAERLKGVDSTLKIQPAKLEDSAVYLCASSLPGTGYYEQYFGPGTRLTVT.